Listed below are T cell receptor beta chains from one sample, sequenced in a study of radiation and T cells in renal cell carcinoma. Libraries were prepared by immunoSEQ multiplex PCR; TCRdb keeps only in-frame clonotypes and omits some of them. Of 140,000 to 150,000 clones in the sample, about 88% were seen once. The specimen was blood, collected from a patient whose treatment included radiotherapy and nephrectomy. The receptors shown here come from a woman between 70 and 85 years old with renal cell carcinoma. CDR3s include the opening cysteine and the closing phenylalanine or tryptophan. Each record gives: J gene, CDR3 length, D gene, clone size, V gene, CDR3 protein, CDR3 DNA. D genes are given only for firm matches. Clone size, where shown, is once, few, many, or a class for clones that have expanded.

>TRBJ1-3|15|NA|NA|TRBV7-9
CASSYLTGSGNTIYF
TGTGCCAGCAGCTACTTGACAGGATCTGGAAACACCATATATTTT
>TRBJ2-1|14|NA|NA|TRBV7-2
CASSLAWEVHEQFF
TGTGCCAGCAGCTTAGCGTGGGAAGTGCATGAGCAGTTCTTC
>TRBJ2-1|14|NA|NA|TRBV5-1
CASSLVISYNEQFF
TGCGCCAGCAGCTTGGTAATCTCCTACAATGAGCAGTTCTTC
>TRBJ2-7|15|TRBD1|NA|TRBV5-4
CASSLAGQGAFEQYF
TGTGCCAGCAGCTTGGCCGGTCAGGGGGCGTTCGAGCAGTACTTC
>TRBJ2-1|14|NA|NA|TRBV28
CASRGTPRLNEQFF
TGTGCCAGCCGCGGGACTCCGCGGCTAAATGAGCAGTTCTTC
>TRBJ2-7|14|TRBD2|NA|TRBV10-3
CAIRSGGTSYEQYF
TGTGCCATCAGAAGCGGGGGGACTTCCTACGAGCAGTACTTC
>TRBJ2-7|11|NA|once|TRBV30
CAYTRHYEQYF
TGTGCCTACACAAGACACTACGAGCAGTACTTC
>TRBJ2-5|16|TRBD1|NA|TRBV5-5
CASSLGAGQGRETQYF
TGTGCCAGCAGCTTGGGCGCGGGACAGGGGAGAGAGACCCAGTACTTC
>TRBJ2-3|14|TRBD1|NA|TRBV19
CASSTTGGENTQYF
TGTGCCAGTAGCACGACAGGGGGGGAAAATACGCAGTATTTT
>TRBJ1-2|12|NA|NA|TRBV28
CASSGGGYGYTF
TGTGCCAGCAGTGGGGGCGGCTATGGCTACACCTTC
>TRBJ1-2|15|NA|NA|TRBV19
CASSIQTGGTGGYTF
TGTGCCAGTAGTATTCAGACAGGCGGGACCGGGGGCTACACCTTC
>TRBJ2-7|15|NA|few|TRBV7-2
CASSLGLGGAYEQYF
TGTGCCAGCAGTTTAGGTTTAGGGGGGGCCTACGAGCAGTACTTC
>TRBJ1-1|12|NA|NA|TRBV30
CAWRGGETEAFF
TGTGCCTGGAGAGGGGGTGAGACTGAAGCTTTCTTT
>TRBJ2-3|16|TRBD1|NA|TRBV19
CASRPGQVSFTDTQYF
TGTGCCAGTAGACCGGGACAGGTGTCGTTCACAGATACGCAGTATTTT
>TRBJ2-7|14|NA|NA|TRBV4-3
CASSQDLRGYEQYF
TGCGCCAGCAGCCAAGATCTCCGGGGATACGAGCAGTACTTC
>TRBJ1-3|17|TRBD1|NA|TRBV4-2
CASSQTWDRGYGNTIYF
TGTGCCAGCAGCCAAACCTGGGACAGGGGGTATGGAAACACCATATATTTT
>TRBJ2-1|13|TRBD1|NA|TRBV19
CASSITGGNEQFF
TGTGCCAGTAGTATAACAGGGGGGAATGAGCAGTTCTTC
>TRBJ2-4|14|NA|NA|TRBV2
CASSEARAGNIQYF
TGTGCCAGCAGTGAAGCGAGGGCCGGGAACATTCAGTACTTC
>TRBJ2-7|13|NA|NA|TRBV30
CAWSERTDYEQYF
TGTGCCTGGAGTGAAAGGACGGACTACGAGCAGTACTTC
>TRBJ2-5|15|TRBD2|NA|TRBV4-3
CASSQGAGGRETQYF
TGCGCCAGCAGCCAAGGAGCGGGGGGGCGCGAGACCCAGTACTTC
>TRBJ1-4|14|NA|NA|TRBV5-1
CASSFSGSNEKLFF
TGCGCCAGCAGCTTCTCAGGGTCTAATGAAAAACTGTTTTTT
>TRBJ1-3|14|NA|NA|TRBV5-1
CASSLSWGGNTIYF
TGCGCCAGCAGCTTGAGCTGGGGTGGAAACACCATATATTTT
>TRBJ2-7|15|NA|NA|TRBV4-3
CASSQEGRREDEQYF
TGCGCCAGCAGCCAAGAGGGTCGCAGGGAGGATGAGCAGTACTTC
>TRBJ2-7|15|TRBD2|NA|TRBV28
CASTRESGVWYEQYF
TGTGCCAGCACCCGGGAGAGCGGGGTGTGGTACGAGCAGTACTTC
>TRBJ1-1|14|NA|NA|TRBV7-2
CASRLGELNTEAFF
TGTGCCAGCCGGTTAGGGGAATTGAACACTGAAGCTTTCTTT